The following is a TCR beta chain sequence with its context. The entry originates in a study of blood T cell repertoires in COVID-19. V was pared by 5 bases and J by 4 bases, with 2 bases of the junction left unmatched. The CDR3 is 13 amino acids. Profiled with immunoSEQ multiplex PCR; TCRdb holds only in-frame clones, not every one. The sample carries around 97,000 clones, roughly four fifths recorded once. Sequencing was performed on peripheral blood. This sequence joins TRBV12-3 or TRBV12-4 and TRBJ2-5, with 9 positions matching TRBD2. This clonotype was sampled from a man in his 70s with acute or convalescent COVID-19. In DNA form, the CDR3 reads TGTGCCAGCAGTGAACTAGCGGGAGAGACCCAGTACTTC. Protein product: CASSELAGETQYF.